This T cell receptor (beta chain) was sequenced in a study of T cells in localized non-small cell lung cancer. This clone was seen only a few times. The data were produced by immunoSEQ multiplex PCR, yet TCRdb's version contains in-frame clones alone and is incomplete. The sample lists under 12,000 clones, approximately 80% occurring once. Germline V gene lookup returns CDR1 SGHNT and CDR2 YYREEE (reference sequence). The junction had 12 bases not matched to a gene; V was cut back by 6 bases and J by 5 bases. The CDR3 spans 16 residues. This receptor was obtained from a female donor of 60 years or more with stage II lung adenocarcinoma. Sequencing was performed on peripheral blood mononuclear cells, taken before any cancer treatment. The chain carries TRBV5-4 and TRBJ2-1; 9 nucleotides align to TRBD1. The CDR3 coding sequence is TGTGCCAGCAACCCGGCCCAGACAGGGGGGGACAATGAGCAGTTCTTC. Amino acids: CASNPAQTGGDNEQFF.